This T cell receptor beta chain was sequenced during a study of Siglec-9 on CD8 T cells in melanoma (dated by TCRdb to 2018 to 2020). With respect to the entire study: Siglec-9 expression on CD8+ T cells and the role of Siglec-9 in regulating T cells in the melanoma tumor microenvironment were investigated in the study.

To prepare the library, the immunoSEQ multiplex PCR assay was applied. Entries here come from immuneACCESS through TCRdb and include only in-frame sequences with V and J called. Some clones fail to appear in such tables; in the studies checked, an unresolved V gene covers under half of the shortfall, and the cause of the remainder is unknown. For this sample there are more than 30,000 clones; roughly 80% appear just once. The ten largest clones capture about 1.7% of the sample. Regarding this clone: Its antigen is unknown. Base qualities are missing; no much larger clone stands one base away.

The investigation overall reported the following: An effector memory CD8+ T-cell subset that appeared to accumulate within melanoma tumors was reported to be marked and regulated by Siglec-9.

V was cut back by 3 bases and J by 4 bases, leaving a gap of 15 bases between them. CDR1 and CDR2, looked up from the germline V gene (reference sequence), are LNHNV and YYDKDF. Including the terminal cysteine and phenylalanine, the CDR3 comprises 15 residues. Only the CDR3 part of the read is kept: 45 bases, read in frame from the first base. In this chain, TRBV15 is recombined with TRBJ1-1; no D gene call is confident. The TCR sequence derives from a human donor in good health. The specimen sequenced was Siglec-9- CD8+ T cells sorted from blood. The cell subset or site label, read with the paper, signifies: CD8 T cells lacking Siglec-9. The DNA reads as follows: TGTGCCACCAGCAGGATTCCGGGCTGGGGCACTGAAGCTTTCTTT. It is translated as CATSRIPGWGTEAFF. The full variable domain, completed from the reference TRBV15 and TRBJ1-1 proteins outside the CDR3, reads DAMVIQNPRYQVTQFGKPVTLSCSQTLNHNVMYWYQQKSSQAPKLLFHYYDKDFNNEADTPDNFQSRRPNTSFCFLDIRSPGLGDTAMYLCATSRIPGWGTEAFFGQGTRLTVV.